These 17 T cell receptor beta chains share one sample of origin, sequenced in a study of tumor-infiltrating lymphocytes in primary liver carcinoma. Constant-region priming of approximately 0.55 ug total RNA yielded TCR beta cDNA. Modified slightly, ARM-PCR produced TCR beta libraries over three nested multiplex PCR rounds. Investigators reported that the first two PCR rounds, at approximately 11 cycles each, used TRBV1-TRBV30 forward primers with a C-beta reverse primer. TCRdb recomputed calls from the multiplex PCR reads with MiXCR, one row per CDR3 protein. The sample records fewer than 200,000 distinct CDR3 sequences, 70% to 90% being singletons. The study co-extracted DNA and RNA from about 21-30 mg of unsorted bulk tissue. The source material was tumor tissue from primary liver carcinoma. The source is a man between 40 and 49 years old with primary liver carcinoma and hepatitis B virus infection.

This chain connects TRBV29-1 to TRBJ2-2; 13 nucleotides line up with TRBD2. This CDR3 has 16 amino acids. Germline assignment: CDR1 SQVTM and CDR2 ANQGSEA. J gave up 9 bases and V 3 bases, and 10 bases lay outside the gene matches. CDR3 amino acids: CSVEAGTSGITWELFF. CDR3 bases: TGCAGCGTTGAGGCCGGGACTAGCGGGATAACCTGGGAGCTGTTTTTT.

About this clonotype: Germline is not matched at one junction end, which may reflect a read error. The chain employs TRBV29-1 and TRBJ2-4, with D possibly matching TRBD2 (7 bases). In germline, CDR1 is SQVTM, CDR2 ANQGSEA. The CDR3 covers 13 residues. CDR3 bases: TGCAGCCGGGGGGACATAGCCAAAAACACTCAGTACTTC. Protein: CSRGDIAKNTQYF.

About this clonotype itself: Since no conserved phenylalanine or tryptophan closes the CDR3, a read error is the likely cause. This chain uses TRBV4-3 with TRBJ1-2; maybe TRBD1 (6 bases). Trimming left V 0 bases short and J 7 bases short, with 15 bases between. Looked up from germline, CDR1 is LGHNA and CDR2 is YSLEER. The CDR3 is 15 residues long. The DNA of the CDR3 is TGCGCCAGCAGCCAAGATATGCGGGGGCCTCGTGGCTACACCCTC. It encodes CASSQDMRGPRGYTL.

The table lists this clonotype with many counts. The V gene is TRBV28, the J gene TRBJ2-3, with 8 bases fitting TRBD2. The CDR3 has 18 residues. The junction had 14 bases not matched to a gene; V was cut back by 6 bases and J by 0 bases. Germline assignment: CDR1 MDHEN and CDR2 SYDVKM. The CDR3 region is CASSLSSGLGSSTDTQYF. In DNA, the CDR3 is TGTGCCAGCAGCCTGTCGTCGGGACTAGGGTCTAGCACAGATACGCAGTATTTT.

This clonotype was found a few times. This chain connects TRBV6-2 or TRBV6-3 to TRBJ2-7, with 13 bases aligning to TRBD2. Germline trimming cut 7 bases from V and 6 bases from J; bases unmatched to any gene: 9. Germline V gene sequence: CDR1 MNHEY, CDR2 SVGEGT. The CDR3 is 15 residues long. Written as DNA, the CDR3 is TGTGCCAGCATACAGGGACTAGCGGGAACAAGCGAGCAGTACTTC. Translating gives CASIQGLAGTSEQYF.

Notes on this clonotype: Compared with germline, one end of the junction differs, possibly owing to a read error. The chain combines TRBV7-8 with TRBJ2-1; TRBD2 is a possible D gene (6 bases). CDR1 and CDR2 from the germline V gene are SGHVS and FQNEAQ. The CDR3 is 15 amino acids. CDR3 coding DNA: TGTGTCAGCAGTTTAGGGACTCCTAATAAAAACGAGCAGTTCTTC. Protein sequence: CVSSLGTPNKNEQFF.

The V gene is TRBV7-3, the J gene TRBJ2-1; 9 bases match TRBD2. V lost 6 bases and J lost 9; bases outside the gene matches: 9. CDR1 SGHTA and CDR2 FQGTGA come from the germline V gene. The CDR3 runs to 14 residues. The CDR3 loop is CASSLGGREGEQFF. As DNA, the CDR3 is TGTGCCAGCAGTCTTGGCGGGAGGGAGGGTGAGCAGTTCTTC.

A word on this clonotype: One end of the junction varies from germline; a read error may be responsible. The V and J genes are TRBV29-1 and TRBJ2-3, with TRBD1 as a possible D gene (5 bases). CDR1 is SQVTM, CDR2 ANQGSEA, per germline. The CDR3 sequence is 16 residues long. The DNA for the CDR3 is TGCAGCGCCGCTGGAGTAGACGGACATAGCACAGATACGCTGTATTTT. It specifies CSAAGVDGHSTDTLYF.

The V gene is TRBV29-1, the J gene TRBJ2-6, with D tentatively TRBD1 or TRBD2 (5 bases each). CDR1 and CDR2 from the germline V gene are SQVTM and ANQGSEA. CDR3 length: 13 amino acids. Trimming removed 4 bases at V and 11 bases at J, with 15 bases between. The CDR3 coding sequence is TGCAGCGTTGCCGCCTCTGGGACCGACGTCCTGACTTTC. Translating gives CSVAASGTDVLTF.

In the case of this clonotype: A read error may produce the germline difference seen at one junction end. The rearrangement uses TRBV30 and TRBJ1-1; D call uncertain. This CDR3 is built from 12 residues. CDR1 is GTSNPN, CDR2 SVGIG, per germline (reference sequence). The CDR3 sequence: CAWSANRLEAIF. The CDR3 DNA reads as TGTGCCTGGAGTGCCAATCGGCTTGAAGCTATCTTT.

This clonotype was seen just once. The conserved phenylalanine or tryptophan is not found at the CDR3 terminus, so this likely reflects a read error. The chain couples TRBV6-6 to TRBJ2-2; 12 positions agree with TRBD1. The CDR3 is 17 amino acids. Germline V gene lookup returns CDR1 MNHNY and CDR2 SVGAGI (reference sequence). The chain's CDR3 is CTSSYSGQGAGTGKLFL. CDR3 in DNA: TGTACCAGCAGTTACTCGGGACAGGGGGCTGGGACAGGGAAGCTGTTTTTA.

This clonotype appeared once. The conserved phenylalanine or tryptophan is not found at the CDR3 terminus, so this likely reflects a read error. The chain combines TRBV5-1 with TRBJ2-1; D is ambiguous. The CDR3 consists of 14 residues. CDR1 SGHRS and CDR2 YFSETQ come from the germline V gene. V dropped 3 bases and J dropped 4 bases, with 11 bases sitting between them. The CDR3 nucleotides read TGCGCCAGCAGCTCTGCAGGAGCATACAATGAGCAGTTCTCC. Encoded protein: CASSSAGAYNEQFS.

As to this clonotype: A read error may account for a junction end that differs from germline. V gene TRBV4-2 combines with J gene TRBJ2-1; TRBD2 aligns across 8 bases. The V gene's germline CDR1 is LGHNA and CDR2 YNFKEQ. The CDR3 sequence is 17 residues long. Here the CDR3 reads CASSQEAAGASYNEQFF. In DNA form, the CDR3 reads TGTGCCAGCAGTCAAGAGGCAGCGGGGGCCTCCTATAATGAGCAGTTCTTC.

This rearrangement joins TRBV5-5 to TRBJ1-4; 7 nucleotides line up with TRBD1. CDR1 is SGHKS, CDR2 YYEKEE, per germline (reference sequence). The CDR3 is made up of 15 amino acids. The CDR3 loop is CTCSLFTGEGEKLFF. The CDR3 DNA is TGTACCTGCAGCTTATTCACAGGGGAAGGTGAAAAACTGTTTTTT.

On this clonotype: This may be a read error, as it is one base from a much larger clone. The chain carries TRBV30 and TRBJ2-7; 8 nucleotides agree with TRBD2. The junction had 13 bases not matched to a gene; V was cut back by 6 bases and J by 3 bases. CDR1 GTSNPN and CDR2 SVGIG come from the germline V gene (reference sequence). CDR3 length: 15 amino acids. The CDR3 loop is CACSPVGRGDYEQYF. In DNA form, the CDR3 reads TGTGCCTGCAGTCCCGTCGGGCGGGGGGACTACGAGCAGTACTTC.

V gene TRBV4-2 combines with J gene TRBJ2-6; no clear D. Trimming left V 4 bases short and J 1 base short, with 14 bases between. Germline CDR1 reads LGHNA; CDR2 reads YNFKEQ. The CDR3 loop spans 17 amino acids. The CDR3 coding sequence is TGTGCCAGCAGCCGTCACGCAGATGGTTCTGGGGCCAACGTCCTGACTTTC. Translated: CASSRHADGSGANVLTF.

Of note for this clonotype: The junction shows a germline mismatch at one end, possibly a read error. This sequence joins TRBV11-1 and TRBJ1-2; D unresolved. Germline lookup yields CDR1 SGHAT and CDR2 FQDESV (reference sequence). The CDR3 totals 14 residues. In DNA form, the CDR3 reads TGTGCCAGCAGCTACAAGGGATTTGGTTATGCCTACACCTTC. Protein sequence: CASSYKGFGYAYTF.